These 9 T cell receptor beta chains were sequenced from one sample in a study of blood T cell repertoires in COVID-19. Measured with immunoSEQ multiplex PCR; TCRdb has only the in-frame clones, and not every one. The repertoire has roughly 15,000 clones, 80% to 90% of them found once; the top ten carry roughly a quarter. The material sequenced was peripheral blood. The receptor set was obtained from a woman aged 45-60 years with active or convalescent COVID-19.

This clone was counted between two and nine times. J is TRBJ1-5 and V is TRBV10-3, with D tentatively TRBD1 (5 bases). The CDR3 consists of 15 residues. V was pared by 6 bases and J by 2 bases, with 14 bases between. CDR1 and CDR2 (germline): ENHRY, SYGVKD. This chain's CDR3 is CAISADRVGNQPQHF. The CDR3 DNA reads as TGTGCCATCAGCGCAGACAGAGTCGGCAATCAGCCCCAGCATTTT.

The J gene is TRBJ2-7, the V gene TRBV28; no clear D gene. This CDR3 is 14 amino acids long. Trimming took 3 bases from V and 0 from J, leaving 9 bases between them. Germline V gives CDR1 MDHEN, CDR2 SYDVKM. CDR3 in amino acids: CASSFPLSSYEQYF. CDR3 nucleotide sequence: TGTGCCAGCAGTTTCCCTCTCAGCTCCTACGAGCAGTACTTC. Full variable domain (missing parts from reference TRBV28 and TRBJ2-7): DVKVTQSSRYLVKRTGEKVFLECVQDMDHENMFWYRQDPGLGLRLIYFSYDVKMKEKGDIPEGYSVSREKKERFSLILESASTNQTSMYLCASSFPLSSYEQYFGPGTRLTVT.

The V and J genes are TRBV9 and TRBJ1-1; D is undetermined. V lost 0 bases and J 0 bases, leaving 9 bases between the germline ends. CDR3 size: 15 residues. CDR1 SGDLS and CDR2 YYNGEE come from the germline V gene. CDR3 amino acids: CASSVGGEMNTEAFF. CDR3 bases: TGTGCCAGCAGCGTAGGCGGGGAGATGAACACTGAAGCTTTCTTT.

This chain links TRBV6-5 with TRBJ2-5; TRBD2 might be the D (6 bases). Trimming took 6 bases from V and 5 from J, leaving 10 bases between them. Germline V CDR1 and CDR2: MNHEY, SVGAGI. CDR3 length: 12 amino acids. For the CDR3, the DNA is TGTGCCAGCAGAGGAGGGTTTGAGACCCAGTACTTC. Its protein is CASRGGFETQYF.

This clone was counted once. The CDR3 reads CASSSGQGGDEQFF. CDR3 DNA sequence: TGTGCCAGCAGCTCCGGACAGGGAGGGGATGAGCAGTTCTTC. V gene TRBV7-8 combines with J gene TRBJ2-1, with D perhaps matching TRBD1 (8 bases). Deletions cut 4 bases from V and 8 bases from J, with 15 bases between. The CDR3 extends over 14 amino acids. Per germline, CDR1 SGHVS and CDR2 FQNEAQ.

This rearrangement joins TRBV3-1 (or the pseudogene TRBV3-2) to TRBJ1-1, with TRBD1 matching 7 bases. V was pared by 4 bases and J by 7 bases, with 9 bases of the junction left unmatched. Per germline, CDR1 LGHDT and CDR2 YNNKEL (reference sequence). CDR3 length: 14 amino acids. The CDR3 sequence: CASSRNTGVGEAFF. The CDR3 nucleotides read TGTGCCAGCAGCCGAAATACAGGGGTGGGTGAAGCTTTCTTT.

The chain joins TRBV27 to TRBJ1-4; 10 bases align to TRBD1. V was pared by 2 bases and J by 8 bases, with 5 bases of the junction left unmatched. CDR1 and CDR2 from the germline V gene are MNHEY and SMNVEV (reference sequence). The CDR3 is 15 residues long. CDR3 DNA sequence: TGTGCCAGCAGTTTAACGACAGGGGGCGACGAAAAACTGTTTTTT. Amino acid sequence: CASSLTTGGDEKLFF.

The gene calls are TRBV5-4 and TRBJ1-3; D ambiguous. V was cut by 2 bases and J by 3 bases, with 9 bases left in between. From germline, CDR1 is SGHNT and CDR2 YYREEE (reference sequence). This CDR3 spans 14 amino acids. The CDR3 DNA is TGTGCCAGCAGCTTAGGTCCGGGTGGAAACACCATATATTTT. It specifies CASSLGPGGNTIYF.

J is TRBJ2-2 and V is TRBV27, with 7 nucleotides matching TRBD2. CDR1 and CDR2 (germline): MNHEY, SMNVEV (reference sequence). With V trimmed by 7 bases and J by 1 base, 3 bases remained unmatched. The CDR3 has 14 amino acids. This CDR3 reads CASMASGNTGELFF. CDR3 in DNA: TGTGCCAGCATGGCTAGCGGGAACACCGGGGAGCTGTTTTTT.